This T cell receptor (beta chain) is drawn from a study of persistence of HIV-infected CD4 T cells. The immunoSEQ assay was version 4, run in survey mode. Data came from immunoSEQ multiplex PCR; TCRdb stores just in-frame clones and leaves some out. The sample contains roughly 34,000 clones, about 81% of which appear only once. A remark on this clone: Its target is not known.

Lysates of CMV-infected fibroblasts at 10 ug/mL stimulated these cells. CD40L/CD69 double-negative CD45RO-high memory CD4+ T cells were collected. This CDR3 has 12 residues. V shed 5 bases and J 14 bases; nucleotides not matched to a gene: 11. Germline lookup yields CDR1 SQVTM and CDR2 ANQGSEA. V is TRBV29-1 and J is TRBJ1-4; 7 bases align to TRBD1. The TCR sequence derives from an adult woman with HIV who was CMV-seropositive. The sample was CD4+ T cells sorted from PBMCs after roughly 18-hour stimulation, taken from a patient who received antiretroviral therapy. The CDR3 here is CSVLNSGGGLFF. The CDR3, as DNA: TGCAGCGTTCTAAACTCAGGGGGAGGCCTGTTTTTT.